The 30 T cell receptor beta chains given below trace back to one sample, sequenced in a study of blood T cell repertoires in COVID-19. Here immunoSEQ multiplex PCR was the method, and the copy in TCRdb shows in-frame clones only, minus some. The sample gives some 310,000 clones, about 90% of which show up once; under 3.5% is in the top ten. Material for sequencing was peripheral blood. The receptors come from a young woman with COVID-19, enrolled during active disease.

CDR3 sequence (DNA): TGTGCCAGCAGCTTGGCAGGGGCGAGCTCTGGAAACACCATATATTTT. Its translation is CASSLAGASSGNTIYF. The chain couples TRBV5-5 to TRBJ1-3, with D possibly TRBD1 on 6 matching bases. Trimming removed 0 bases from V and 0 bases from J, with 10 bases in between. Per germline, CDR1 SGHKS and CDR2 YYEKEE (reference sequence). This CDR3 comprises 16 residues.

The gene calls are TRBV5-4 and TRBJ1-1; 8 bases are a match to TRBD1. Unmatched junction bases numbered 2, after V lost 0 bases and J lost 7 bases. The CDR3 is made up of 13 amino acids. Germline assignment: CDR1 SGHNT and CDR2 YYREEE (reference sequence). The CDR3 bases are TGTGCCAGCAGCTTGGCTGGACAGGGTGAAGCTTTCTTT. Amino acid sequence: CASSLAGQGEAFF.

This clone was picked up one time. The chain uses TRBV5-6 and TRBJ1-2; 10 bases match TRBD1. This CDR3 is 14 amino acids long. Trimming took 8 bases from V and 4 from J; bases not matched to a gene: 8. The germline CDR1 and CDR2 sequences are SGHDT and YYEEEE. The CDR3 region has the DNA TGTGCCAGTTGGGGGACAGGGGATTTCTATGGCTACACCTTC. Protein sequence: CASWGTGDFYGYTF.

The CDR3 coding sequence is TGTGCCAGCAGCTTGGAATCCAGGCAGACCCAGTACTTC. Residues: CASSLESRQTQYF. The gene calls are TRBV5-4 and TRBJ2-5; the D is unclear. Trimming stripped 0 bases from V and 6 bases from J, with 9 bases between. The CDR3 length is 13 residues. The germline V gene has CDR1 SGHNT and CDR2 YYREEE (reference sequence).

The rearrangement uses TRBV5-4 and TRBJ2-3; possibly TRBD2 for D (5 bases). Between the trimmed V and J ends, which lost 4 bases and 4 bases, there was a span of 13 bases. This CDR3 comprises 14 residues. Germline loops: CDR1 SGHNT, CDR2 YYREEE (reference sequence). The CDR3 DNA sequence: TGTGCCAGCAGCCCCACAGCGGCCTCAGATACGCAGTATTTT. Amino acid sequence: CASSPTAASDTQYF.

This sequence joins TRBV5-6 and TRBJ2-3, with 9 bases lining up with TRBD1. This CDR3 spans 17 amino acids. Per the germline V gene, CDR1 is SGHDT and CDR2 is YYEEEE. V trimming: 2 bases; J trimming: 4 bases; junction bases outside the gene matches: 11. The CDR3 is CASSLGTGTGNPDTQYF. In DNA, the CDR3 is TGTGCCAGCAGCTTAGGGACAGGGACCGGGAACCCAGATACGCAGTATTTT.

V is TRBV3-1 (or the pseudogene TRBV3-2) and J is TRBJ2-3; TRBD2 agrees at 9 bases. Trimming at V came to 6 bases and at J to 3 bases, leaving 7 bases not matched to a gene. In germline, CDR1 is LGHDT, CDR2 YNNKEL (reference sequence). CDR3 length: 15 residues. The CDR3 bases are TGTGCCAGCAGGAAGGGGACTAGCAAAACAGATACGCAGTATTTT. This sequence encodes CASRKGTSKTDTQYF.

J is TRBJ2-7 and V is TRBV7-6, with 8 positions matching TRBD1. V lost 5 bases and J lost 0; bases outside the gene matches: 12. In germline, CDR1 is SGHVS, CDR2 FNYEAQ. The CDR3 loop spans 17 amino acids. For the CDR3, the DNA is TGTGCCAGCAGCCCAGGGGCAGGGGGCTTCTACTCCTACGAGCAGTACTTC. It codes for CASSPGAGGFYSYEQYF.

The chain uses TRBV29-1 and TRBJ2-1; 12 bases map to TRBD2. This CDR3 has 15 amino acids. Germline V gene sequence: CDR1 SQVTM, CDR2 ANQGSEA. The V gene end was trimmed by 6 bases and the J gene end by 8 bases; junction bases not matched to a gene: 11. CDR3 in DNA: TGCAGCGTCGCCCATAGACTAGCGGGAGAAGATGAGCAGTTCTTC. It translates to CSVAHRLAGEDEQFF.

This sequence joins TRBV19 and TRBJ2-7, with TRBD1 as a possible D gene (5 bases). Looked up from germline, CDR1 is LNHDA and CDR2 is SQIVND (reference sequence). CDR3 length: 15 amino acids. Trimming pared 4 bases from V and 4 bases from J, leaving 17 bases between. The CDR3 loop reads CASSTLQGARYEQYF. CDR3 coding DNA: TGTGCCAGTAGTACGTTGCAGGGTGCTCGGTACGAGCAGTACTTC.

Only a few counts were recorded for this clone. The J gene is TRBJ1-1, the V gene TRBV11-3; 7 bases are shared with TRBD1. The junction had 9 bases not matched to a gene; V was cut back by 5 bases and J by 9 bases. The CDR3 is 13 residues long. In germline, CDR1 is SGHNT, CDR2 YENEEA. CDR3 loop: CASSRTGPQQAFF. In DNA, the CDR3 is TGTGCCAGCAGCAGGACAGGACCCCAGCAAGCTTTCTTT.

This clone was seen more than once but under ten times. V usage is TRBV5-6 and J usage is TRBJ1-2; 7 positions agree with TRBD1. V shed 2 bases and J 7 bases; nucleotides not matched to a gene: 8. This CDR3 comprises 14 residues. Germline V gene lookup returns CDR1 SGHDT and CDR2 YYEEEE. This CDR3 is CASSLGGGFAGYTF. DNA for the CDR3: TGTGCCAGCAGCTTAGGGGGCGGGTTTGCTGGCTACACCTTC.

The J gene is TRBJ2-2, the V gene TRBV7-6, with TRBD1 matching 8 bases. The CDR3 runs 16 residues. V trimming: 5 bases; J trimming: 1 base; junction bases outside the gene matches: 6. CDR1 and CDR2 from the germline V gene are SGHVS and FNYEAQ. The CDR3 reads CASSRTGTGNTGELFF. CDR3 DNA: TGTGCCAGCAGCCGGACCGGGACAGGGAACACCGGGGAGCTGTTTTTT.

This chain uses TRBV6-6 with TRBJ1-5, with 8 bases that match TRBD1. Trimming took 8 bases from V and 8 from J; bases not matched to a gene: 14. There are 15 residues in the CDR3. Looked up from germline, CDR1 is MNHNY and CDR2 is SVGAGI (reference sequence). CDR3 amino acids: CASGSGGEVEKPQHF. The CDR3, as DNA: TGTGCCAGCGGTTCAGGGGGCGAGGTAGAGAAGCCCCAGCATTTT.

The DNA of the CDR3 is TGTGCCAGTAGTATAACAGGGCCTCTCACTGAAGCTTTCTTT. As protein: CASSITGPLTEAFF. This sequence joins TRBV19 and TRBJ1-1; the D gene is possibly TRBD1 (6 bases). The CDR3 runs to 14 residues. The ends were cut back, 2 bases at V and 4 bases at J, with 11 bases in the middle. Germline V gene sequence: CDR1 LNHDA, CDR2 SQIVND (reference sequence).

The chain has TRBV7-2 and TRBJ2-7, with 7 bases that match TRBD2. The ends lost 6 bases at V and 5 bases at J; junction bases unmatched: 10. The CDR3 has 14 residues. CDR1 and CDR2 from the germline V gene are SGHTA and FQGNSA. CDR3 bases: TGTGCCAGCAGGCCCTTAGCGGGTAAAAACGAGCAGTACTTC. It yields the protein CASRPLAGKNEQYF.

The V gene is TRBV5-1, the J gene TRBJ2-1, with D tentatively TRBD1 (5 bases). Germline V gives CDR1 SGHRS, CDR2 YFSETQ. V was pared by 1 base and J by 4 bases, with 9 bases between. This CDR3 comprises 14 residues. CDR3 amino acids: CASSLRQGYNEQFF. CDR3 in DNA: TGCGCCAGCAGCTTGCGGCAGGGTTACAATGAGCAGTTCTTC.

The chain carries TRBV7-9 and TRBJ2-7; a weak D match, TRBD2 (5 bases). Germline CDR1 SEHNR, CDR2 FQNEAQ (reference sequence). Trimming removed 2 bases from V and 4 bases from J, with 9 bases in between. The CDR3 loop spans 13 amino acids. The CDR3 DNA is TGTGCCAGCAGCTTAAGTGCGGGTTACGAGCAGTACTTC. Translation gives CASSLSAGYEQYF.

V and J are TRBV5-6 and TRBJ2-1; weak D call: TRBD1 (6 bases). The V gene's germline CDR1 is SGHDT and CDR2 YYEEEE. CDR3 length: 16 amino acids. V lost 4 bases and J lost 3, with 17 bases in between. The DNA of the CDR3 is TGTGCCAGCAGCGGGGGCGAGCGGTCGGTCTACAATGAGCAGTTCTTC. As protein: CASSGGERSVYNEQFF.

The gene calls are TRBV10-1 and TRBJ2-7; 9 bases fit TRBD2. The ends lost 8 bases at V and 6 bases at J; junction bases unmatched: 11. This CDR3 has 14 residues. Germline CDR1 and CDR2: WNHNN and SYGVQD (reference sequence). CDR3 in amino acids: CASSKGLAGFEQYF. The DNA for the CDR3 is TGCGCCAGCTCTAAGGGACTAGCTGGATTCGAGCAGTACTTC.

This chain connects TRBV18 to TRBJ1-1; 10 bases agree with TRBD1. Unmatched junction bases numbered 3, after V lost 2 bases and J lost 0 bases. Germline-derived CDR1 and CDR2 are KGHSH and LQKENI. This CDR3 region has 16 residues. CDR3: CASSPRQGAMNTEAFF. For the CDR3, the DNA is TGTGCCAGCTCACCAAGACAGGGGGCGATGAACACTGAAGCTTTCTTT. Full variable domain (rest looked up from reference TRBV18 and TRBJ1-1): NAGVMQNPRHLVRRRGQEARLRCSPMKGHSHVYWYRQLPEEGLKFMVYLQKENIIDESGMPKERFSAEFPKEGPSILRIQQVVRGDSAAYFCASSPRQGAMNTEAFFGQGTRLTVV.

The CDR3 region is CAWSTGGNQPQHF. The CDR3 DNA is TGTGCCTGGAGTACAGGGGGCAATCAGCCCCAGCATTTT. The rearrangement links TRBV30 to TRBJ1-5; TRBD1 agrees at 7 bases. Germline V CDR1 and CDR2: GTSNPN, SVGIG (reference sequence). The trim removed 2 bases at V and 2 bases at J, leaving 0 bases unmatched. This CDR3 is 13 amino acids long.

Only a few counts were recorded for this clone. The CDR3 DNA is TGTGCCAGCAGTCCGGACAGGGGGCAAACCTACGAGCAGTACTTC. Translation: CASSPDRGQTYEQYF. This rearrangement joins TRBV11-2 to TRBJ2-7; 11 bases agree with TRBD1. This CDR3 contains 15 residues. V was clipped by 6 bases and J by 2 bases; unmatched bases: 6. CDR1 and CDR2 from the germline V gene are SGHAT and FQNNGV.

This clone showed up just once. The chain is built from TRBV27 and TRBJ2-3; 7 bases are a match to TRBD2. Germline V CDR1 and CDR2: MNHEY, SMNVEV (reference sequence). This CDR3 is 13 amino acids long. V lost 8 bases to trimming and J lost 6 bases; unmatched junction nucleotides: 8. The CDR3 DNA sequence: TGTGCCAGCCGTCAACTCGGGGGGGATACGCAGTATTTT. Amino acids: CASRQLGGDTQYF.

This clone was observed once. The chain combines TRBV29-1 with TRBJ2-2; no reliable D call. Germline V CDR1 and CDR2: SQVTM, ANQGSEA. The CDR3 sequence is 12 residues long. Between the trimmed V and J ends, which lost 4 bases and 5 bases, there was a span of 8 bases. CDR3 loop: CSVAFPTGELFF. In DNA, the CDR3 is TGCAGCGTTGCCTTCCCGACCGGGGAGCTGTTTTTT.

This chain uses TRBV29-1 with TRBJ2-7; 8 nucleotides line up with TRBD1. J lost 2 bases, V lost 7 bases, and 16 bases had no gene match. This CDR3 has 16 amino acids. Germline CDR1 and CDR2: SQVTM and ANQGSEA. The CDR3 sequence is CSALGQGKSITYEQYF. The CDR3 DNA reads TGCAGCGCCTTAGGACAGGGCAAGTCAATAACCTACGAGCAGTACTTC.

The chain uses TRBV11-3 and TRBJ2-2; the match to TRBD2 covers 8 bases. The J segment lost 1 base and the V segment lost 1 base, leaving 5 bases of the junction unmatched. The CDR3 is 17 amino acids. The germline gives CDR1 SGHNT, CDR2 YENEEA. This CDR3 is CASSLAGGQRNTGELFF. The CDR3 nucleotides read TGTGCCAGCAGCTTAGCGGGAGGGCAAAGGAACACCGGGGAGCTGTTTTTT.

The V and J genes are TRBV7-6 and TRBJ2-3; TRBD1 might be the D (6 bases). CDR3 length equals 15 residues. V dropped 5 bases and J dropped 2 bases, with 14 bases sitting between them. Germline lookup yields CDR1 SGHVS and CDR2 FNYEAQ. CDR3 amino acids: CASSPTGQITDTQYF. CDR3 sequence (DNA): TGTGCCAGCAGCCCCACAGGACAGATCACAGATACGCAGTATTTT.

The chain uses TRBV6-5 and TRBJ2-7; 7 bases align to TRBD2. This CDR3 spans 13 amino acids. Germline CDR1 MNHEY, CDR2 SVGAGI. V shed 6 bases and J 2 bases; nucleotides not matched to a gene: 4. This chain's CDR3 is CASSSSGTYEQYF. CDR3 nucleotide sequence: TGTGCCAGCAGCTCTAGCGGAACCTACGAGCAGTACTTC.

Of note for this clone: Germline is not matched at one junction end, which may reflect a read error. The CDR3 DNA reads TGTGCCAGCAGGGAAGAGAGACAGGGGAGCGGCGAGCAGTACTTC. This codes for CASREERQGSGEQYF. The genes are TRBV6-1 and TRBJ2-7; TRBD1 agrees at 8 bases. Per the germline V gene, CDR1 is MNHNS and CDR2 is SASEGT. CDR3 length equals 15 residues.